The entry below describes one T cell receptor beta chain. Its target is not known. The data belong to a study of T-cell memory formation after mild COVID-19. Notes on the study in general: Contracting clones, day 15 to 85, had balanced CD4/CD8, and later expanders favored CD4+. Some responding clones appeared in pre-infection memory, suggesting cross-reactive memory joined.

TCRdb re-called the 5' RACE reads through MiXCR, storing one row per CDR3 protein. The sample records some 340,000 distinct CDR3 sequences, 10% to 15% being singletons. Trimming left V 6 bases short and J 3 bases short, with 9 bases between. CDR3 length: 12 amino acids. The V gene's germline CDR1 is MNHNY and CDR2 SVGAGI (reference sequence). The sequenced sample consisted of PBMCs or a T cell subset sorted from them (not recorded which). The J gene is TRBJ2-7, the V gene TRBV6-6; no clear D gene. The sequence derives from a man younger than 35 who had mild COVID-19 (a few samples of this study predate the infection). Cell type and time point are not known. This chain's CDR3 is CASRFFSYEQYF. The CDR3 coding sequence is TGTGCCAGCAGGTTTTTTAGCTACGAGCAGTACTTC.